This TCR beta chain was identified during a study of T-cell memory formation after mild COVID-19. Study context: In these data, TCR clusters were largely donor specific. Findings and caveats of the study: Memory sampled before infection contained some responding clones, suggesting cross-reactive memory joined. Among contracting clones, CD4+ were mainly CM/EM and CD8+ enriched in EMRA. A second wave expanding day 15 to 37 was CD4+-biased; contracting clones were balanced.

The V and J ends lost 5 bases and 8 bases, in that order; junction bases with no gene match: 8. This CDR3 is built from 13 residues. The germline CDR1 and CDR2 sequences are DFQATT and SNEGSKA (reference sequence). Worth noting for this clonotype: No antigen is known for it.

Using its own MiXCR run on the 5' RACE reads, TCRdb lists one record per CDR3 protein. The sample includes about 360,000 distinct CDR3 sequences, approximately 14% of them seen just once. V usage is TRBV20-1 and J usage is TRBJ1-2; 10 nucleotides match TRBD1. Sequencing was performed on PBMCs or a T cell subset sorted from them (not recorded which). This sequence was found in a man between 18 and 29 years old who had mild COVID-19 (a few samples of this study predate the infection). Cell type and time point are not known. CDR3 sequence reads: CSAAGTGALGYTF. The CDR3 DNA follows: TGCAGTGCTGCCGGGACAGGGGCCCTCGGCTACACCTTC.